The 3 T cell receptor beta chains listed next were all sequenced from one sample in a study of cytomegalovirus exposure and HLA in healthy donors. PCR was performed using 60 Vbeta and 13 Jbeta primers. Profiled with immunoSEQ multiplex PCR; TCRdb holds only in-frame clones, not every one. The sample has roughly 120,000 clones, 65% seen once. The specimen sequenced was PBMCs. The receptors here all came from a woman aged 40 to 50 in good health and CMV-seropositive.

The chain joins TRBV11-2 to TRBJ2-3, with 10 bases matching TRBD2. Germline assignment: CDR1 SGHAT and CDR2 FQNNGV. The CDR3 is 17 residues long. J was trimmed by 7 bases and V by 5 bases; bases with no gene match: 15. CDR3 sequence: CASSPQFGLAGVNTQYF. Written as DNA, the CDR3 is TGTGCCAGCAGCCCTCAGTTCGGGCTAGCGGGGGTGAATACGCAGTATTTT.

Written as DNA, the CDR3 is TGTGCCAGCAGTCAATTAGTTGAGAACACTGAAGCTTTCTTT. Its translation: CASSQLVENTEAFF. The genes are TRBV7-9 and TRBJ1-1; no firm D call. V shed 6 bases and J shed 1 base, with 12 bases lying between them. The CDR3 is made up of 14 amino acids. The germline gives CDR1 SEHNR, CDR2 FQNEAQ (reference sequence).

The gene calls are TRBV30 and TRBJ2-2, with TRBD1 identical over 11 bases. The CDR3 runs to 17 residues. Germline V gene sequence: CDR1 GTSNPN, CDR2 SVGIG (reference sequence). The V and J ends lost 2 bases and 3 bases, in that order; junction bases with no gene match: 8. The CDR3 bases are TGTGCCTGGAGTAAATTCCGGGACAGGGGGGACACCGGGGAGCTGTTTTTT. Its translation is CAWSKFRDRGDTGELFF. Together with reference TRBV30 and TRBJ2-2, the CDR3 gives the full variable domain: SQTIHQWPATLVQPVGSPLSLECTVEGTSNPNLYWYRQAAGRGLQLLFYSVGIGQISSEVPQNLSASRPQDRQFILSSKKLLLSDSGFYLCAWSKFRDRGDTGELFFGEGSRLTVL.